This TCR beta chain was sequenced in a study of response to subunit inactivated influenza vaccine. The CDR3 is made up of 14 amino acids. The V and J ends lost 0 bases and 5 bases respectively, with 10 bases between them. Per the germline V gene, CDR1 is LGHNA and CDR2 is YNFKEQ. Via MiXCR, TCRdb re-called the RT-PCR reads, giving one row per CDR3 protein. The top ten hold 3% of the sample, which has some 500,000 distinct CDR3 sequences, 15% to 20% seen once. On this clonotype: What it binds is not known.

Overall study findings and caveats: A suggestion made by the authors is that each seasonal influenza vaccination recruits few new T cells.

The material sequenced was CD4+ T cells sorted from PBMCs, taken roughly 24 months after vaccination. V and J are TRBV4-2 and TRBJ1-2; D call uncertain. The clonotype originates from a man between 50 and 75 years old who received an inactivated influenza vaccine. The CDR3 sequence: CASSQERADYGYTF. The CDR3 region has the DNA TGTGCCAGCAGCCAAGAAAGGGCGGATTATGGCTACACCTTC.